One and the same sample provided the 23 T cell receptor beta chains below, sequenced in a study of T cells in Graves' hyperthyroidism and ophthalmopathy. The TCR beta CDR3 regions underwent amplification using RNA transcripts as the source. During a first-round RT-PCR of the TCR CDR3, the HTBI primer set was used. TCRdb recomputed calls from the multiplex PCR reads with MiXCR, one row per CDR3 protein. The repertoire holds about 160,000 distinct CDR3 sequences, with about 9.4% as singletons. The material sequenced was blood. The receptors shown here come from a woman between 18 and 29 years old with Graves' hyperthyroidism that later progressed to Graves' ophthalmopathy.

This clonotype was counted at least ten times. The chain couples TRBV5-1 to TRBJ2-1; 13 bases are a match to TRBD2. Trimming removed 3 bases from V and 5 bases from J; junction bases left unmatched: 5. Per germline, CDR1 SGHRS and CDR2 YFSETQ. The CDR3 consists of 16 residues. The CDR3 nucleotides are TGCGCCAGCAGCTGGACCGGGACTAGCGGGAACAATGAGCAGTTCTTC. The encoded protein is CASSWTGTSGNNEQFF.

The gene calls are TRBV20-1 and TRBJ2-1; 13 positions agree with TRBD2. The ends lost 4 bases at V and 0 bases at J; junction bases unmatched: 9. CDR3 length: 18 amino acids. Looked up from germline, CDR1 is DFQATT and CDR2 is SNEGSKA (reference sequence). CDR3 protein: CSANLGLAGETSYNEQFF. The CDR3 DNA sequence: TGCAGTGCTAACCTAGGACTAGCGGGGGAAACCTCCTACAATGAGCAGTTCTTC.

This clonotype was seen repeatedly, ten times or more. V is TRBV20-1 and J is TRBJ2-1, with 12 bases matching TRBD2. J was trimmed by 3 bases and V by 5 bases; bases with no gene match: 2. The CDR3 consists of 14 residues. Germline assignment: CDR1 DFQATT and CDR2 SNEGSKA (reference sequence). CDR3 amino acids: CSALAGGDYNEQFF. The CDR3 region has the DNA TGCAGTGCTCTAGCGGGGGGGGACTACAATGAGCAGTTCTTC.

The chain carries TRBV4-2 and TRBJ2-2; D might be TRBD1 or TRBD2, each matching 5 bases. Looked up from germline, CDR1 is LGHNA and CDR2 is YNFKEQ. V dropped 2 bases and J dropped 7 bases, with 14 bases sitting between them. The CDR3 is 15 amino acids. In nucleotides, the CDR3 is TGTGCCAGCAGCCAAACGGTCTTTGGGGGCGGGGAGCTGTTTTTT. Its translation: CASSQTVFGGGELFF.

This clonotype was seen repeatedly, ten times or more. V and J are TRBV30 and TRBJ2-2; D is undetermined. Germline V gene data show CDR1 as GTSNPN and CDR2 as SVGIG (reference sequence). The CDR3 sequence is 18 residues long. Trimming took off 0 bases at V and 3 bases at J, with 20 bases between the two ends. The CDR3 nucleotides are TGTGCCTGGAGTGTACTACAGTGGGGTCAGGCGGACACCGGGGAGCTGTTTTTT. It is translated as CAWSVLQWGQADTGELFF. Full variable domain (rest looked up from reference TRBV30 and TRBJ2-2): SQTIHQWPATLVQPVGSPLSLECTVEGTSNPNLYWYRQAAGRGLQLLFYSVGIGQISSEVPQNLSASRPQDRQFILSSKKLLLSDSGFYLCAWSVLQWGQADTGELFFGEGSRLTVL.

Here the CDR3 DNA reads TGTGCCAGCAGCTGGCGGACGGGGAACACCGGGGAGCTGTTTTTT. Translation gives CASSWRTGNTGELFF. The chain employs TRBV6-1 and TRBJ2-2; D not certain. This CDR3 has 15 amino acids. Trimming shortened V by 6 bases and J by 1 base, and 12 bases separated the two germline ends. CDR1 is MNHNS and CDR2 is SASEGT in the germline V gene.

This clonotype was observed at least ten times. This chain connects TRBV7-8 to TRBJ2-5; weak D call: TRBD2 (6 bases). V lost 5 bases, J lost 4 bases, and 11 bases lay in between. CDR3 length: 13 amino acids. Germline CDR1 reads SGHVS; CDR2 reads FQNEAQ. CDR3 in DNA: TGTGCCAGCAGCAAGGGACTTTTAGAGACCCAGTACTTC. This encodes CASSKGLLETQYF.

This clonotype came up many times. This chain links TRBV18 with TRBJ2-3, with 7 bases identical to TRBD2. J lost 4 bases, V lost 0 bases, and 7 bases had no gene match. This CDR3 has 16 amino acids. Germline loops: CDR1 KGHSH, CDR2 LQKENI. CDR3 residues: CASSPPVREGPDTQYF. CDR3 DNA sequence: TGTGCCAGCTCACCACCGGTGAGGGAGGGCCCAGATACGCAGTATTTT. Full variable domain (outside the CDR3, taken from reference TRBV18 and TRBJ2-3): NAGVMQNPRHLVRRRGQEARLRCSPMKGHSHVYWYRQLPEEGLKFMVYLQKENIIDESGMPKERFSAEFPKEGPSILRIQQVVRGDSAAYFCASSPPVREGPDTQYFGPGTRLTVL.

This clonotype was seen repeatedly, ten times or more. The V and J genes are TRBV6-2 or TRBV6-3 and TRBJ1-2, with D maybe TRBD1 (6 bases). Germline loops: CDR1 MNHEY, CDR2 SVGEGT. This CDR3 is 14 amino acids long. Trimming left V 0 bases short and J 4 bases short, with 9 bases between. Here the CDR3 reads CASSYSDRTYGYTF. CDR3 in DNA: TGTGCCAGCAGTTACTCCGACAGGACCTATGGCTACACCTTC.

Many counts were recorded for this clonotype. V usage is TRBV9 and J usage is TRBJ2-7; D not certain. CDR3 length: 12 amino acids. Trimming left V 4 bases short and J 4 bases short, with 9 bases between. Germline loops: CDR1 SGDLS, CDR2 YYNGEE. CDR3 loop: CASSPNKYEQYF. CDR3 bases: TGTGCCAGCAGCCCGAACAAGTACGAGCAGTACTTC.

The chain uses TRBV4-2 and TRBJ2-3; no clear D gene. CDR1 and CDR2 (germline): LGHNA, YNFKEQ. The V end lost 5 bases, the J end lost 4 bases, and 16 bases lay between the germline ends. This CDR3 region has 15 residues. This chain's CDR3 is CASSFLETRSDTQYF. The CDR3 DNA sequence: TGTGCCAGCAGCTTTTTAGAGACTCGCTCAGATACGCAGTATTTT.

This rearrangement joins TRBV7-3 to TRBJ2-5, with a weak D call TRBD2 (6 bases). CDR1 is SGHTA, CDR2 FQGTGA, per germline. The V end lost 2 bases, the J end lost 5 bases, and 9 bases lay between the germline ends. The CDR3 covers 13 residues. In nucleotides, the CDR3 is TGTGCCAGCAGCTTAGGGGGGAAGGAGACCCAGTACTTC. Encoded protein: CASSLGGKETQYF. The entire variable domain, with the rest obtained from reference TRBV7-3 and TRBJ2-5, is as follows: GAGVSQTPSNKVTEKGKYVELRCDPISGHTALYWYRQSLGQGPEFLIYFQGTGAADDSGLPNDRFFAVRPEGSVSTLKIQRTERGDSAVYLCASSLGGKETQYFGPGTRLLVL.

Ten or more counts support this clonotype. This chain joins TRBV7-9 and TRBJ1-4; no definite D call. CDR1 is SEHNR and CDR2 is FQNEAQ in the germline V gene (reference sequence). V lost 5 bases, J lost 1 base, and 5 bases lay in between. The length of the CDR3 is 13 residues. The CDR3 DNA is TGTGCCAGCAGCCCGTTAACTAATGAAAAACTGTTTTTT. It translates to CASSPLTNEKLFF.

This clonotype was counted ten times or more. The rearrangement links TRBV2 to TRBJ1-3; a weak D match, TRBD1 (5 bases). Trimming left V 7 bases short and J 4 bases short, with 17 bases between. The CDR3 contains 15 residues. CDR1 SNHLY and CDR2 FYNNEI come from the germline V gene. CDR3: CASKVGSGTGNTIYF. The CDR3 bases are TGTGCCAGCAAAGTTGGTTCGGGGACGGGAAACACCATATATTTT. The full variable domain, rest sourced from reference TRBV2 and TRBJ1-3, is EPEVTQTPSHQVTQMGQEVILRCVPISNHLYFYWYRQILGQKVEFLVSFYNNEISEKSEIFDDQFSVERPDGSNFTLKIRSTKLEDSAMYFCASKVGSGTGNTIYFGEGSWLTVV.

At least ten counts were recorded for this clonotype. The chain is built from TRBV7-8 and TRBJ2-3, with 10 positions matching TRBD2. V gave up 6 bases and J gave up 5 bases; unmatched junction bases: 14. This CDR3 comprises 17 residues. Germline V gives CDR1 SGHVS, CDR2 FQNEAQ. Here the CDR3 reads CASRRLAGVLKQDTQYF. CDR3 DNA: TGTGCCAGCAGGCGGCTAGCGGGGGTACTTAAGCAAGATACGCAGTATTTT.

This clonotype has only a few counts. The gene calls are TRBV15 and TRBJ2-7; 13 bases are a match to TRBD2. Germline values: CDR1 LNHNV, CDR2 YYDKDF (reference sequence). This CDR3 is built from 14 residues. J gave up 9 bases and V 5 bases, and 7 bases lay outside the gene matches. The CDR3 nucleotides read TGTGCCACCAGCGCTAGGACTAGCGGGAGTGGGCAGTACTTC. Its protein is CATSARTSGSGQYF.

The rearrangement joins TRBV5-6 to TRBJ1-3; a weak D match, TRBD1 (5 bases). Trimming removed 0 bases from V and 0 bases from J, with 10 bases in between. The CDR3 length is 16 residues. In germline, CDR1 is SGHDT, CDR2 YYEEEE. The CDR3 nucleotides are TGTGCCAGCAGCTTGGTGGGGGAAGCCTCTGGAAACACCATATATTTT. Amino acid sequence: CASSLVGEASGNTIYF. Full variable domain (remainder filled in from reference TRBV5-6 and TRBJ1-3): DAGVTQSPTHLIKTRGQQVTLRCSPKSGHDTVSWYQQALGQGPQFIFQYYEEEERQRGNFPDRFSGHQFPNYSSELNVNALLLGDSALYLCASSLVGEASGNTIYFGEGSWLTVV.

The sample holds many counts of this clonotype. The rearrangement links TRBV18 to TRBJ2-7; 7 bases align to TRBD2. J gave up 4 bases and V 4 bases, and 7 bases lay outside the gene matches. The CDR3 loop spans 14 amino acids. The germline V gene encodes CDR1 KGHSH and CDR2 LQKENI. The CDR3, as DNA: TGTGCCAGCTCACGACGTAGCGGGCAGTACGAGCAGTACTTC. Translating gives CASSRRSGQYEQYF. Variable domain in full (rest from reference TRBV18 and TRBJ2-7): NAGVMQNPRHLVRRRGQEARLRCSPMKGHSHVYWYRQLPEEGLKFMVYLQKENIIDESGMPKERFSAEFPKEGPSILRIQQVVRGDSAAYFCASSRRSGQYEQYFGPGTRLTVT.

This clonotype has ten or more counts. The chain carries TRBV6-2 or TRBV6-3 and TRBJ2-1; the match to TRBD2 covers 7 bases. CDR3 length: 16 amino acids. V dropped 2 bases and J dropped 8; count of bases not matched to a gene: 12. Germline assignment: CDR1 MNHEY and CDR2 SVGEGT. CDR3 protein: CASSYPPWEGQDEQFF. CDR3 DNA sequence: TGTGCCAGCAGTTACCCCCCGTGGGAGGGCCAGGATGAGCAGTTCTTC.

This clonotype was counted at least ten times. The chain employs TRBV29-1 and TRBJ2-3; no definite D call. V lost 3 bases to trimming and J lost 3 bases, with 10 bases between them. The CDR3 is 13 residues long. Looked up from germline, CDR1 is SQVTM and CDR2 is ANQGSEA. The DNA of the CDR3 is TGCAGCGTTGATGCAATTGGGACAGATACGCAGTATTTT. Translated: CSVDAIGTDTQYF.

This clonotype was picked up many times. This sequence joins TRBV20-1 and TRBJ1-1, with D possibly being TRBD1 (5 bases). With 0 bases removed from V and 1 base from J, the gap between germline ends came to 12 bases. Germline V gives CDR1 DFQATT, CDR2 SNEGSKA (reference sequence). The CDR3 is 15 amino acids. This chain's CDR3 is CSARDRGQGNTEAFF. The CDR3 DNA follows: TGCAGTGCTAGAGATAGAGGACAAGGGAACACTGAAGCTTTCTTT.

V and J are TRBV27 and TRBJ2-7; D uncertain. Germline CDR1 is MNHEY and CDR2 is SMNVEV (reference sequence). The CDR3 loop spans 13 amino acids. V was pared by 4 bases and J by 8 bases, with 15 bases between. CDR3 coding DNA: TGTGCCAGCAGTTATTCAGGACCCTATCAGCAGTACTTC. This encodes CASSYSGPYQQYF.

This clonotype was detected ten times or more. The rearrangement links TRBV5-1 to TRBJ1-2, with 8 nucleotides matching TRBD1. V shed 4 bases, J shed 8 bases, and the junction held 10 bases outside the gene matches. The CDR3 extends over 14 amino acids. From germline, CDR1 is SGHRS and CDR2 YFSETQ. CDR3 DNA sequence: TGCGCCAGCAGCAGTCAGACAGGGGCTCTAGGCTACACCTTC. Translation: CASSSQTGALGYTF.